These T cell receptor beta chains were read from a single sample in a study of glioma-infiltrating T cells. Each CDR3 protein is one row after TCRdb ran MiXCR on the multiplex PCR reads. The sample has about 190,000 distinct CDR3 sequences, over 25% seen once. Sequencing was done on a sample of glioma tissue, nonneoplastic brain tissue, or PBMCs (not recorded which). Receptor source: a human donor with low-grade glioma or glioblastoma, undergoing nonglioma brain surgery, or in good health (not recorded which). Both conserved end residues are part of each CDR3. The order of the fields is CDR3 length, D gene, clone size, V gene, J gene, CDR3 DNA, CDR3 protein. D genes are given only for firm matches. Not every row has a clone size; where given, it reads once, few, many or a size class.

13	.	.	TRBV19	TRBJ2-1	TGTGCCAGTAGTGGGAATTGGGTCAATGAGCAGTTCTTC	CASSGNWVNEQFF
14	.	many	TRBV7-2	TRBJ2-5	TGTGCCAGCAGCTTAGTGTCCAGGGATGGGACCCAGTACTTC	CASSLVSRDGTQYF
12	.	.	TRBV5-4	TRBJ2-3	TGTGCCAGCAGCTTCTCTCAAGATACGCAGTATTTT	CASSFSQDTQYF
12	.	many	TRBV19	TRBJ1-5	TGTGCCAGTAGTATGTTAATCCAGCCCCAGCATTTT	CASSMLIQPQHF
13	.	many	TRBV6-2/TRBV6-3	TRBJ1-1	TGTGCCAGCACGGGCAGGCCGGGGGCTGAAGCTTTCTTT	CASTGRPGAEAFF
15	.	many	TRBV7-9	TRBJ2-1	TGTGCCAGCAGCTCGAAGACTGACTCCTACAATGAGCAGTTCTTC	CASSSKTDSYNEQFF
18	TRBD2	few	TRBV5-1	TRBJ2-3	TGCGCCAGCAGCTGGGCCGGGACTAGCGCGTCTAGCACAGATACGCAGTATTTT	CASSWAGTSASSTDTQYF
19	.	.	TRBV4-1	TRBJ2-1	TGCGCCAGCAGCCAAGATAGGGAGAGAATACAAATCAAGGCGTTTGAGCAGTTCTTC	CASSQDRERIQIKAFEQFF
14	.	many	TRBV12-3/TRBV12-4	TRBJ2-1	TGTGCCAGCCGCCTGGCTAGCAGTAACAATGAGCAGTTCTTC	CASRLASSNNEQFF
13	.	many	TRBV19	TRBJ1-2	TGTGCCAGTCATTACGGGGCCAACTATGGCTACACCTTC	CASHYGANYGYTF
12	.	many	TRBV12-3/TRBV12-4	TRBJ1-2	TGTGCCGTTCGGTTGCAGGACAATGGCTACACCTTC	CAVRLQDNGYTF
17	TRBD2	many	TRBV4-1	TRBJ2-3	TGCGCCAGCAGCCCCGGGACTAGCGGGAGTAGCACAGATACGCAGTATTTT	CASSPGTSGSSTDTQYF
14	.	many	TRBV28	TRBJ1-5	TGTGCCAGCAGTTTCGCTGGGTCGGTTCAGCCCCAGCATTTT	CASSFAGSVQPQHF
15	TRBD1	many	TRBV7-2	TRBJ1-5	TGTGCCAGCAGCGGGGGACAGGGCTCCGGTCAGCCCCAGCATTTT	CASSGGQGSGQPQHF
15	.	.	TRBV6-2/TRBV6-3	TRBJ1-1	TGTGCCAGCAGTTACTTACAGGGAGGTAGGGCTGAAGCTTTCTTT	CASSYLQGGRAEAFF
16	TRBD2	.	TRBV11-2	TRBJ2-1	TGTGCCAGCAGCCCCCTCGTGCTAGCGGGAGACTATGAGCAGTTCTTC	CASSPLVLAGDYEQFF
13	.	few	TRBV5-4	TRBJ2-1	TGTGCCAGCAGCCCGATACAGGGAAACGAGCAGTTCTTC	CASSPIQGNEQFF
17	TRBD2	.	TRBV6-1	TRBJ2-7	TGTGCCAGCAGTGGCACTAGCGGGTCAGAGGTGGCCTACGAGCAGTACTTC	CASSGTSGSEVAYEQYF
15	.	many	TRBV2	TRBJ2-7	TGTGCCAGCAGTCCGGACAGACGCAGCTCCTACGAGCAGTACTTC	CASSPDRRSSYEQYF
13	.	few	TRBV10-3	TRBJ2-7	TGTGCCATGAGCAGTAAGGGCCGCTACGAGCAGTACTTC	CAMSSKGRYEQYF
14	TRBD1	few	TRBV29-1	TRBJ2-7	TGCAGCGTTGAAGTGGGACAGGGTTCCTACGAGCAGTACTTC	CSVEVGQGSYEQYF
13	TRBD2	.	TRBV19	TRBJ2-1	TGTGCCAGTACCCCCCGGGACTACCATGAGCAGTTCTTC	CASTPRDYHEQFF
13	.	many	TRBV27	TRBJ2-3	TGTGCCAGCAGTTTAGACTGGGGGGATACGCAGTATTTT	CASSLDWGDTQYF
13	.	few	TRBV29-1	TRBJ2-7	TGCAGCGTTGTGGACTACCCCTCCTACGAGCAGTACTTC	CSVVDYPSYEQYF
13	.	many	TRBV6-1	TRBJ2-5	TGTGCCAGCAGCATGACGTCGACGGAGACCCAGTACTTC	CASSMTSTETQYF
14	.	.	TRBV3-1	TRBJ1-1	TGTGCCAGCAGCCAAGTTGGAAGTTCCACTGAAGCTTTCTTT	CASSQVGSSTEAFF
13	.	few	TRBV5-4	TRBJ2-2	TGTGCCAGCACCTTGGCAGGGGCCGGGGAGCTGTTTTTT	CASTLAGAGELFF
16	TRBD2	many	TRBV24-1	TRBJ2-1	TGTGCCACCAGTGATTGGGGGACTAGCGGGAGGGACAAGCAGTTCTTC	CATSDWGTSGRDKQFF
15	.	few	TRBV5-1	TRBJ2-3	TGCGCCAGCAGCTTAGCGCAGATCCGCACAGATACGCAGTATTTT	CASSLAQIRTDTQYF
13	.	.	TRBV27	TRBJ1-1	TGTGCCCGCAGCTGGAACTGGAGCACTGAAGCTTTCTTT	CARSWNWSTEAFF
11	.	many	TRBV29-1	TRBJ2-3	TGCAGCGTCCGTCTCACAGATACGCAGTATTTT	CSVRLTDTQYF
14	TRBD1	many	TRBV7-6	TRBJ2-5	TGTGCCAGCAGCACCGGGACAGGCCAAGAGACCCAGTACTTC	CASSTGTGQETQYF
11	.	many	TRBV20-1	TRBJ2-1	TGCAGTGCTAGACGCACTAATGAGCAGTTCTTC	CSARRTNEQFF
14	.	many	TRBV11-2	TRBJ2-7	TGTGCCAGCAGCTTAGACTCTGGAACGGGCGAGCAGTACTTC	CASSLDSGTGEQYF